Presented here are 2 T cell receptor beta chains from one specimen sequenced in a study of CXCR3-negative and CXCR3-positive naive CD8 T cells. The authors prepared UMI-labeled TRB cDNA libraries by 5' RACE. TCRdb reprocessed the 5' RACE reads, with one entry per CDR3 protein and no DNA. Found here are fewer than 55,000 distinct CDR3 sequences; the top ten clones hold about 1.4%. Sequenced material: naive CXCR3- CD8+ T cells from blood. The sample's subset: CD45RO-CCR7+CD27+CD95- naive CD8+ T cells lacking CXCR3 (TNR3-). The receptor set was obtained from a human donor in good health. Some clones in this sample may be carry-over from other donors' samples.

This clonotype ranks as medium-sized (0.01 to 0.1%) in terms of frequency. The chain recombines TRBV15 with TRBJ1-1. The CDR3 is 12 residues long. Per the germline V gene, CDR1 is LNHNV and CDR2 is YYDKDF (reference sequence). The CDR3: CATRWGNTEAFF.

The gene calls are TRBV25-1 and TRBJ2-2; TCRdb proposes TRBD1, but this gene call is untestable without DNA. This CDR3 is 13 amino acids long. Germline CDR1 is MGHDK and CDR2 is SYGVNS. The CDR3 sequence: CASEGGGAGELFF.